These T cell receptor beta chains were read from a single sample in a study of cytomegalovirus exposure and HLA in healthy donors. Clones were sequenced by immunoSEQ multiplex PCR, and TCRdb holds only the in-frame ones, with some missing. The table records about 250,000 clones, approximately 70% of them present only once. Sequenced material: PBMCs. The receptor set was obtained from a female donor in good health and CMV-seronegative. The CDR3 runs from the conserved cysteine through the conserved F or W. D genes are given only for firm matches. Only some rows state a clone size, as once, few, many or a class for expanded clones.

CDR3 protein	CDR3 DNA	D gene	J gene	clone size	CDR3 length	V gene
CASSAGQTYEQYF	TGCGCCAGCAGCGCCGGACAGACCTACGAGCAGTACTTC	.	TRBJ2-7	.	13	TRBV5-1
CASSIGYGGELFF	TGTGCCAGTAGTATAGGGTACGGCGGGGAGCTGTTTTTT	.	TRBJ2-2	.	13	TRBV19
CASSSDSKSSYNEQFF	TGTGCCAGCAGCTCCGACAGTAAGAGCTCCTACAATGAGCAGTTCTTC	.	TRBJ2-1	.	16	TRBV7-3
CASSLGGSGDTQYF	TGTGCCAGCAGTCTTGGTGGCAGCGGAGATACGCAGTATTTT	.	TRBJ2-3	.	14	TRBV14
CASSYLGSSGANVLTF	TGTGCCAGCAGTTATCTAGGAAGCTCTGGGGCCAACGTCCTGACTTTC	.	TRBJ2-6	once	16	TRBV6-5
CASSVTGVTNYGYTF	TGTGCCAGCAGCGTCACAGGGGTTACTAACTATGGCTACACCTTC	TRBD1	TRBJ1-2	.	15	TRBV9
CASSEDRDRGAEAFF	TGTGCCAGCAGCGAAGACCGGGACAGGGGAGCTGAAGCTTTCTTT	TRBD1	TRBJ1-1	once	15	TRBV9
CAWSRTSEVEQFF	TGTGCCTGGAGCCGGACTAGCGAGGTTGAGCAGTTCTTC	TRBD2	TRBJ2-1	.	13	TRBV30
CASSKRQAVTEPQHF	TGTGCCAGCAGTAAAAGACAGGCCGTTACGGAGCCCCAGCATTTT	.	TRBJ1-5	.	15	TRBV5-6
CSGTDKVSTDTQYF	TGCAGCGGTACCGACAAGGTTAGCACAGATACGCAGTATTTT	.	TRBJ2-3	.	14	TRBV29-1
CASSLGGRQGEPQHF	TGCGCCAGCAGCTTGGGGGGCAGGCAAGGGGAACCCCAGCATTTT	.	TRBJ1-5	once	15	TRBV5-1
CASGPVAGATNTEAFF	TGTGCTAGTGGACCCGTAGCAGGGGCGACGAACACTGAAGCTTTCTTT	.	TRBJ1-1	few	16	TRBV12-5
CAISVGGGAYSDEQFF	TGTGCCATCAGTGTGGGAGGGGGGGCATATTCGGATGAGCAGTTCTTC	.	TRBJ2-1	.	16	TRBV10-3
CASSPAETYNEQFF	TGTGCCAGCAGCCCAGCGGAAACCTACAATGAGCAGTTCTTC	.	TRBJ2-1	.	14	TRBV6-4
CASSILSIGHYYEQYF	TGTGCCAGTAGTATATTGTCCATAGGACACTACTACGAGCAGTACTTC	.	TRBJ2-7	.	16	TRBV19
CASSLGEPPYEQYF	TGTGCCAGCAGCTTAGGAGAGCCCCCCTACGAGCAGTACTTC	.	TRBJ2-7	.	14	TRBV7-2
CAVGLAGALEQYF	TGTGCCGTGGGTCTAGCGGGAGCTCTCGAGCAGTACTTC	TRBD2	TRBJ2-7	.	13	TRBV5-4
CASSPLAGGNEQFF	TGTGCCAGCAGTCCCCTAGCGGGAGGCAATGAGCAGTTCTTC	TRBD2	TRBJ2-1	.	14	TRBV6-5
CASSILGTLNNEQFF	TGTGCCAGTAGTATTCTCGGGACATTAAACAATGAGCAGTTCTTC	.	TRBJ2-1	few	15	TRBV19
CASGLGDRGLLDTEAFF	TGTGCTAGTGGTTTGGGTGACAGGGGGCTTCTCGACACTGAAGCTTTCTTT	TRBD1	TRBJ1-1	.	17	TRBV12-5
CASSLKVAGVKNIQYF	TGTGCCAGCAGCCTGAAGGTGGCGGGAGTCAAAAACATTCAGTACTTC	TRBD2	TRBJ2-4	.	16	TRBV7-9
CASSEYPLAGETDEQFF	TGTGCCAGCAGTGAATATCCGCTAGCGGGAGAGACCGATGAGCAGTTCTTC	TRBD2	TRBJ2-1	.	17	TRBV25-1
CASSLGEREYSEQYF	TGCGCCAGCAGCCTGGGGGAGCGGGAGTATTCCGAGCAGTACTTC	TRBD2	TRBJ2-7	.	15	TRBV5-1
CAIQGARNTEAFF	TGTGCCATCCAGGGGGCGCGGAACACTGAAGCTTTCTTT	TRBD1	TRBJ1-1	few	13	TRBV10-3
CASSARLAGDTYEQYF	TGTGCCAGCAGTGCGCGACTAGCGGGAGATACCTACGAGCAGTACTTC	TRBD2	TRBJ2-7	.	16	TRBV6-1
CASSIRFWSSYEQYF	TGTGCCAGTAGTATACGGTTTTGGTCCTCCTACGAGCAGTACTTC	.	TRBJ2-7	once	15	TRBV19
CASSLALVRETQYF	TGCGCCAGCAGCTTGGCTCTAGTCCGGGAGACCCAGTACTTC	.	TRBJ2-5	few	14	TRBV5-1